Each of the 29 T cell receptor beta chains below was sequenced from the same sample in a study of T cell clonotyping in hematopoietic cell transplantation. Stated time point: recipient sample about 28 days before transplant, after cytoreduction. Assay: immunoSEQ multiplex PCR; the TCRdb copy retains only in-frame clones and omits some. The repertoire holds about 18,000 clones, with 86% as singletons. This material consisted of peripheral blood mononuclear cells, taken before stem cell transplant. The receptor source for this set is a man aged 45-65 years with acute myeloid leukemia. Some clones in this sample may be carry-over from other donors' samples.

This rearrangement joins TRBV28 to TRBJ2-7; D is perhaps TRBD2 (6 bases). This CDR3 is 17 amino acids long. Germline V lookup: CDR1 MDHEN, CDR2 SYDVKM. V lost 5 bases, J lost 4 bases, and 24 bases lay in between. The CDR3 is CASSPSWGDLGGYEQYF. CDR3 nucleotide sequence: TGTGCCAGCAGTCCATCTTGGGGGGATTTGGGGGGATACGAGCAGTACTTC.

This clone was observed a handful of times. The rearrangement uses TRBV27 and TRBJ1-6, with TRBD1 matching 8 bases. The CDR3 consists of 14 residues. Germline V gene sequence: CDR1 MNHEY, CDR2 SMNVEV (reference sequence). J gave up 10 bases and V 4 bases, and 6 bases lay outside the gene matches. The CDR3 loop reads CASSSLTGVSPLHF. CDR3 in DNA: TGTGCCAGCAGTTCATTGACAGGGGTCTCACCCCTCCACTTT.

The chain joins TRBV2 to TRBJ1-1; D is uncertain. The CDR3 spans 14 residues. Germline loops: CDR1 SNHLY, CDR2 FYNNEI. V was trimmed by 1 base and J by 0 bases, leaving 6 bases between them. CDR3 sequence (DNA): TGTGCCAGCAGTGAAGAACGGCTGAACACTGAAGCTTTCTTT. Translated, it gives CASSEERLNTEAFF.

V gene TRBV7-9 combines with J gene TRBJ1-5; 12 nucleotides match TRBD1. Unmatched junction bases numbered 7, after V lost 5 bases and J lost 5 bases. The germline CDR1 and CDR2 sequences are SEHNR and FQNEAQ (reference sequence). The CDR3 loop spans 16 amino acids. The CDR3 here is CASSRLGQGADQPQHF. The DNA for the CDR3 is TGTGCCAGCAGCAGGCTGGGACAGGGGGCCGATCAGCCCCAGCATTTT.

The chain uses TRBV7-2 and TRBJ2-1; 9 nucleotides match TRBD2. This CDR3 is 15 amino acids long. CDR1 is SGHTA and CDR2 is FQGNSA in the germline V gene. Trimming removed 5 bases from V and 6 bases from J; junction bases left unmatched: 8. This chain's CDR3 is CASSHPSSGGNEQFF. CDR3 DNA: TGTGCCAGCAGCCACCCGAGTAGCGGGGGCAATGAGCAGTTCTTC.

The chain employs TRBV2 and TRBJ2-7; D gene uncertain. Germline values: CDR1 SNHLY, CDR2 FYNNEI. The CDR3 is made up of 10 amino acids. Trimming shortened V by 3 bases and J by 4 bases, and 1 base separated the two germline ends. The CDR3 nucleotides are TGTGCCAGCAGTGAGTACGAGCAGTACTTC. Its protein is CASSEYEQYF.

V is TRBV27 and J is TRBJ1-6, with D unresolved. CDR1 is MNHEY, CDR2 SMNVEV, per germline (reference sequence). V was cut by 8 bases and J by 7 bases, with 15 bases left in between. The CDR3 is made up of 14 amino acids. CDR3 loop: CASSGRPSNSPLHF. The CDR3 coding sequence is TGTGCCAGCTCCGGGAGGCCATCCAATTCACCCCTCCACTTT.

The genes are TRBV27 and TRBJ1-4; D perhaps matches TRBD1 (5 bases). The V end lost 8 bases, the J end lost 6 bases, and 13 bases lay between the germline ends. The CDR3 totals 13 residues. Germline V gives CDR1 MNHEY, CDR2 SMNVEV (reference sequence). The CDR3 spells CASSRGGDEKLFF. The CDR3 region has the DNA TGTGCCAGCTCCCGGGGGGGGGATGAAAAACTGTTTTTT.

The chain carries TRBV6-1 and TRBJ2-7, with D perhaps assigned TRBD1 or TRBD2 (5 bases each). CDR1 and CDR2 (germline): MNHNS, SASEGT. With 7 bases removed from V and 6 bases from J, the gap between germline ends came to 19 bases. The CDR3 length is 14 residues. CDR3 nucleotides: TGTGCCAGCACCGCCGGGACCCTATTCGGCGAGCAGTACTTC. Translation: CASTAGTLFGEQYF.

In this sample, this clone turned up a few times. V is TRBV14 and J is TRBJ1-6; a weak D match, TRBD1 (5 bases). The CDR3 has 17 amino acids. V was shortened by 4 bases and J by 0 bases, with 13 bases between the two germline ends. Germline V lookup: CDR1 SGHDN, CDR2 FVKESK. The CDR3 here is CASSPRGGPSYNSPLHF. Written as DNA, the CDR3 is TGTGCCAGCAGCCCCCGCGGGGGACCCTCCTATAATTCACCCCTCCACTTT. Full variable domain (remainder filled in from reference TRBV14 and TRBJ1-6): EAGVTQFPSHSVIEKGQTVTLRCDPISGHDNLYWYRRVMGKEIKFLLHFVKESKQDESGMPNNRFLAERTGGTYSTLKVQPAELEDSGVYFCASSPRGGPSYNSPLHFGNGTRLTVT.

The count of this clone is one. The CDR3 reads CASSYSGRTNYGYTF. Written as DNA, the CDR3 is TGTGCCAGCAGTTACTCGGGCAGGACGAACTATGGCTACACCTTC. V usage is TRBV6-5 and J usage is TRBJ1-2; D remains ambiguous. This CDR3 is built from 15 residues. Trimming cost V 0 bases and J 2 bases, with 10 bases left between them. CDR1 is MNHEY and CDR2 is SVGAGI in the germline V gene.

The CDR3: CAWGDTEKLFF. In nucleotides, the CDR3 is TGTGCCTGGGGGGACACCGAAAAACTGTTTTTT. V is TRBV30 and J is TRBJ1-4; D is perhaps TRBD1 (6 bases). Trimming left V 5 bases short and J 8 bases short, with 9 bases between. The CDR3 loop spans 11 amino acids. CDR1 is GTSNPN, CDR2 SVGIG, per germline (reference sequence).

The V gene is TRBV10-3, the J gene TRBJ1-1; 7 positions match TRBD1. Germline CDR1 ENHRY, CDR2 SYGVKD. V shed 6 bases and J 2 bases; nucleotides not matched to a gene: 9. The CDR3 extends over 15 amino acids. The CDR3 bases are TGTGCCATCAGCCCAGGGAGGGGGCTTAACACTGAAGCTTTCTTT. This encodes CAISPGRGLNTEAFF.

The chain carries TRBV19 and TRBJ1-4, with D maybe TRBD1 (5 bases). The CDR3 runs 17 residues. Germline CDR1 is LNHDA and CDR2 is SQIVND (reference sequence). With 10 bases removed from V and 3 bases from J, the gap between germline ends came to 24 bases. CDR3 in DNA: TGTGCCATTATCTCGGGACTCACGATGGCGGCTAATGAAAAACTGTTTTTT. Translating it yields CAIISGLTMAANEKLFF.

For this clone: Other nucleotide sequences in the sample specify the same CDR3. This chain joins TRBV27 and TRBJ2-6; D is uncertain. The V gene lost 0 bases and the J gene lost 2 bases, with 5 bases spanning the gap. This CDR3 spans 15 amino acids. Germline loops: CDR1 MNHEY, CDR2 SMNVEV (reference sequence). The CDR3 region is CASSLSGTGANVLTF. The CDR3 nucleotides read TGTGCCAGCAGTTTATCAGGGACTGGGGCCAACGTCCTGACTTTC.

This clone was counted between two and nine times. This rearrangement joins TRBV27 to TRBJ1-6; D remains unclear. Germline CDR1 reads MNHEY; CDR2 reads SMNVEV (reference sequence). V shed 0 bases and J shed 5 bases, with 5 bases lying between them. The CDR3 is 14 amino acids. The CDR3 loop reads CASSLSGDNSPLHF. The DNA for the CDR3 is TGTGCCAGCAGTTTATCCGGGGATAATTCACCCCTCCACTTT.

V and J are TRBV7-8 and TRBJ1-1; D not resolved. Trimming cost V 2 bases and J 0 bases, with 19 bases left between them. Germline V CDR1 and CDR2: SGHVS, FQNEAQ. This CDR3 has 18 amino acids. The CDR3 sequence is CASSLRSAGSVMNTEAFF. The DNA of the CDR3 is TGTGCCAGCAGCTTAAGGTCGGCAGGCTCGGTCATGAACACTGAAGCTTTCTTT.

This clone is categorized as hyperexpanded. The chain combines TRBV5-4 with TRBJ1-1, with D perhaps TRBD1 (6 bases). Deletions cut 0 bases from V and 4 bases from J, with 7 bases between. The CDR3 extends over 13 amino acids. Germline CDR1 and CDR2: SGHNT and YYREEE (reference sequence). The CDR3 sequence is CASSLGGPTEAFF. The CDR3 DNA sequence: TGTGCCAGCAGCTTGGGGGGGCCCACTGAAGCTTTCTTT.

V usage is TRBV5-1 and J usage is TRBJ1-1; maybe TRBD1 (6 bases). V lost 5 bases and J lost 6, with 26 bases in between. Germline V gene sequence: CDR1 SGHRS, CDR2 YFSETQ. The CDR3 is 17 amino acids. CDR3: CASRPGASSPRAAEAFF. CDR3 in DNA: TGCGCCAGCAGGCCAGGGGCTAGTTCGCCCCGGGCGGCTGAAGCTTTCTTT.

This chain joins TRBV4-3 and TRBJ2-3; 7 bases align to TRBD2. J lost 0 bases, V lost 0 bases, and 3 bases had no gene match. The germline V gene encodes CDR1 LGHNA and CDR2 YSLEER. This CDR3 region has 16 residues. As DNA, the CDR3 is TGCGCCAGCAGCCAAGACTCGGGGGGAAGCACAGATACGCAGTATTTT. Its protein is CASSQDSGGSTDTQYF.

This clone was observed a few times. The genes are TRBV4-1 and TRBJ2-7; D unresolved. CDR1 MGHRA and CDR2 YSYEKL come from the germline V gene. This CDR3 comprises 15 residues. Trimming stripped 0 bases from V and 6 bases from J, with 15 bases between. The CDR3 loop is CASSQDALSIGEQYF. The CDR3, as DNA: TGCGCCAGCAGCCAAGACGCACTTTCGATAGGCGAGCAGTACTTC.

This clone was seen only a few times. This chain uses TRBV25-1 with TRBJ1-1; D is possibly TRBD1 (5 bases). Trimming pared 2 bases from V and 9 bases from J, leaving 10 bases between. The CDR3 sequence is 12 residues long. CDR1 is MGHDK and CDR2 is SYGVNS in the germline V gene. CDR3 bases: TGTGCCAGCAGTGAAATGGGACCTCAAGCTTTCTTT. Amino acid sequence: CASSEMGPQAFF.

The chain has TRBV9 and TRBJ2-2, with D perhaps matching TRBD1 (6 bases). Germline CDR1 reads SGDLS; CDR2 reads YYNGEE. V was pared by 3 bases and J by 7 bases, with 10 bases between. CDR3 length: 13 residues. CDR3 sequence: CASSDRVSGELFF. In nucleotides, the CDR3 is TGTGCCAGCAGCGACAGGGTTAGCGGGGAGCTGTTTTTT.

The V call is TRBV27, the J call TRBJ1-2, with unresolved D. CDR3 length: 15 amino acids. V lost 3 bases and J 6 bases, leaving 17 bases between the germline ends. CDR1 MNHEY and CDR2 SMNVEV come from the germline V gene (reference sequence). For the CDR3, the DNA is TGTGCCAGCAGTTTCAATTCGGCCCGTTACGATGGCTACACCTTC. Translating it yields CASSFNSARYDGYTF.

This clone appeared once. J is TRBJ1-2 and V is TRBV9; D is uncertain. The V and J ends lost 0 bases and 8 bases respectively, with 14 bases between them. Germline assignment: CDR1 SGDLS and CDR2 YYNGEE. The CDR3 runs 14 residues. The CDR3 DNA is TGTGCCAGCAGCGTAGGGGATCTCCGCACGGGCTACACCTTC. Its translation: CASSVGDLRTGYTF. Using reference TRBV9 and TRBJ1-2 for the parts outside the CDR3, the full variable domain is DSGVTQTPKHLITATGQRVTLRCSPRSGDLSVYWYQQSLDQGLQFLIQYYNGEERAKGNILERFSAQQFPDLHSELNLSSLELGDSALYFCASSVGDLRTGYTFGSGTRLTVV.

This clone appeared once. In nucleotides, the CDR3 is TGTGCCAGCAGCCAAGGGTTTGCGCCTGCGCATGAGCAGTTCTTC. This gives the protein CASSQGFAPAHEQFF. V usage is TRBV14 and J usage is TRBJ2-1, with unresolved D. V gave up 1 base and J gave up 8 bases, with 15 bases separating them. Germline V gene lookup returns CDR1 SGHDN and CDR2 FVKESK. This CDR3 has 15 amino acids.

The rearrangement joins TRBV27 to TRBJ1-6, with TRBD1 as a possible D gene (6 bases). Germline lookup yields CDR1 MNHEY and CDR2 SMNVEV (reference sequence). CDR3 size: 14 residues. V dropped 2 bases and J dropped 10 bases, with 12 bases sitting between them. The CDR3 protein is CASSLGRGRSPLHF. The CDR3 DNA follows: TGTGCCAGCAGTTTAGGCAGGGGACGGTCACCCCTCCACTTT.

The chain joins TRBV19 to TRBJ2-2, with a weak D call TRBD1 (5 bases). CDR1 is LNHDA and CDR2 is SQIVND in the germline V gene (reference sequence). CDR3 size: 16 residues. Trimming pared 1 base from V and 6 bases from J, leaving 15 bases between. Here the CDR3 reads CASSIVAQVGPGELFF. The CDR3 DNA reads TGTGCCAGTAGTATAGTGGCACAGGTGGGTCCCGGGGAGCTGTTTTTT. Based on the CDR3 plus reference TRBV19 and TRBJ2-2, the full variable domain is DGGITQSPKYLFRKEGQNVTLSCEQNLNHDAMYWYRQDPGQGLRLIYYSQIVNDFQKGDIAEGYSVSREKKESFPLTVTSAQKNPTAFYLCASSIVAQVGPGELFFGEGSRLTVL.

This clone was seen a single time. V is TRBV29-1 and J is TRBJ1-1, with D tentatively TRBD1 (6 bases). The CDR3 length is 13 residues. Germline-derived CDR1 and CDR2 are SQVTM and ANQGSEA. Trimming shortened V by 3 bases and J by 0 bases, and 8 bases separated the two germline ends. The CDR3 loop is CSVDGTLNTEAFF. The CDR3 nucleotides are TGCAGCGTTGACGGGACATTGAACACTGAAGCTTTCTTT.